This T cell receptor beta chain is from a study of cytomegalovirus exposure and HLA in healthy donors. Study as a whole: The Caucasian-associated ancestry cluster held roughly 81% of around 380 genotyped donors.

Study-level points and caveats: Researchers catalogued some 160 TCR beta chains as cytomegalovirus-associated. Researchers reportedly found TCR beta sequences accurately predicted most subjects' HLA-A and HLA-B alleles.

PCR used 60 Vbeta primers and 13 Jbeta primers. TCRdb's copy holds only in-frame clones and misses some; the assay was immunoSEQ multiplex PCR. This table has approximately 200,000 clones, 80% to 85% appearing once. Participants comprised healthy donors of bone marrow. Trimming stripped 10 bases from V and 2 bases from J, with 16 bases between. Per the germline V gene, CDR1 is MNHNS and CDR2 is SASEGT. This CDR3 comprises 14 residues. On this clone: The antigen remains undetermined.

The source is a woman between 18 and 29 years old in good health and CMV-seropositive. This chain uses TRBV6-1 with TRBJ2-3, with D perhaps matching TRBD2 (6 bases). Sequencing was performed on PBMCs. CDR3 sequence: CANKRGSHTDTQYF. The DNA for the CDR3 is TGTGCCAATAAACGGGGGTCTCACACAGATACGCAGTATTTT.